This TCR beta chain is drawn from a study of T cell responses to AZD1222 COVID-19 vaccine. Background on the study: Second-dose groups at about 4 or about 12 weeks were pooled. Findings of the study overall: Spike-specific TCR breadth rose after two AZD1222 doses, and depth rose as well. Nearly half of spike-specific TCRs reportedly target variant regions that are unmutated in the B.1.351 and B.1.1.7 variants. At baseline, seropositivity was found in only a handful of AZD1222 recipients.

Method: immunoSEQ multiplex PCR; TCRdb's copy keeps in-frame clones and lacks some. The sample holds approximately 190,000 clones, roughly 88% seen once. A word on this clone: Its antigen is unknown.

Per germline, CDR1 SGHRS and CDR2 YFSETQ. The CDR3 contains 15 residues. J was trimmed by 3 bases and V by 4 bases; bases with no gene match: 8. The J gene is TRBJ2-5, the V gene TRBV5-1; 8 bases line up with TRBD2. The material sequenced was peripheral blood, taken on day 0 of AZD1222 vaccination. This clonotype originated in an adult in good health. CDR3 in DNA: TGCGCCAGCAGCCTCGGGGCGGGGGGCGAAGAGACCCAGTACTTC. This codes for CASSLGAGGEETQYF.